Each of the 8 T cell receptor beta chains below was sequenced from the same sample in a study of blood T cells in healthy people across ages. Alongside a J-beta primer mix, a sample-barcoded 5' primer served in a second PCR lasting roughly 7 to 11 cycles. Each CDR3 protein gets one entry after TCRdb re-called the 5' RACE reads with MiXCR. The sample consists of 650,000 to 800,000 distinct CDR3 sequences, around 43% of them appearing once. The specimen was blood. These receptors were obtained from a man between 60 and 75 years old in good health.

Remarks on this clonotype: A junction boundary mismatches the germline segment, possibly from a read error. This chain connects TRBV11-2 to TRBJ2-1; 9 bases line up with TRBD1. This CDR3 has 13 amino acids. Germline V gives CDR1 SGHAT, CDR2 FQNNGV. In DNA, the CDR3 is TGTGCCAGCAGCTCGGGACAGGGAGGGGAGCGGTTCTTC. Residues: CASSSGQGGERFF.

This chain uses TRBV24-1 with TRBJ2-1, with D possibly being TRBD2 (6 bases). The DNA end is a closer match to TRBJ2-7, so the J assignment may be wrong. The CDR3 is 17 residues long. Germline-derived CDR1 and CDR2 are KGHDR and SFDVKD. Here the CDR3 reads CATSDPSAKSSYNEQYF. The CDR3 DNA sequence: TGTGCCACCAGTGATCCTAGCGCGAAGAGCTCCTACAATGAGCAGTACTTC.

The CDR3 protein is CASSPVVSGLTEAFF. CDR3 in DNA: TGTGCCAGCTCACCAGTGGTATCCGGGCTGACTGAAGCTTTCTTT. V usage is TRBV18 and J usage is TRBJ1-1; D is unresolved. V lost 2 bases, J lost 5 bases, and 15 bases lay in between. The CDR3 spans 15 residues. The V gene's germline CDR1 is KGHSH and CDR2 LQKENI.

V and J are TRBV4-3 and TRBJ1-1; perhaps TRBD1 as D (5 bases). Germline CDR1 and CDR2: LGHNA and YSLEER. V shed 0 bases and J shed 4 bases, with 9 bases lying between them. This CDR3 is built from 14 residues. CDR3 bases: TGCGCCAGCAGCCAAGATGGGGGGGTCACTGAAGCTTTCTTT. Translating it yields CASSQDGGVTEAFF.

The J gene is TRBJ1-1, the V gene TRBV6-5, with 7 bases aligning to TRBD1. The junction had 12 bases not matched to a gene; V was cut back by 7 bases and J by 7 bases. Germline V lookup: CDR1 MNHEY, CDR2 SVGAGI. This CDR3 contains 14 residues. The CDR3 coding sequence is TGTGCCAGCATCGACCCAGGGGGGGGTCATGAAGCTTTCTTT. The encoded protein is CASIDPGGGHEAFF.

This rearrangement joins TRBV12-3 or TRBV12-4 to TRBJ1-1; 8 bases agree with TRBD1. This CDR3 region has 14 residues. With 4 bases clipped from V and 5 bases from J, the junction kept 6 bases outside the gene matches. Here the CDR3 DNA reads TGTGCCAGCAGTTCCAGGGGGCTCGGGACTGAAGCTTTCTTT. It translates to CASSSRGLGTEAFF.

The chain carries TRBV2 and TRBJ2-3; D may be TRBD2 (6 bases). Germline V CDR1 and CDR2: SNHLY, FYNNEI. Trimming pared 2 bases from V and 13 bases from J, leaving 16 bases between. There are 13 residues in the CDR3. Written as DNA, the CDR3 is TGTGCCAGCAGTGAAAGTATAGCGGACTCTAAGTATTTT. It translates to CASSESIADSKYF.

This clonotype was picked up a small number of times. The CDR3 reads CASSELSSGANVLTF. CDR3 sequence (DNA): TGTGCCAGCAGCGAACTTAGCTCTGGGGCCAACGTCCTGACTTTC. The chain uses TRBV7-2 and TRBJ2-6, with D uncertain. Germline loops: CDR1 SGHTA, CDR2 FQGNSA. The CDR3 loop spans 15 amino acids. The V end lost 5 bases, the J end lost 0 bases, and 8 bases lay between the germline ends.